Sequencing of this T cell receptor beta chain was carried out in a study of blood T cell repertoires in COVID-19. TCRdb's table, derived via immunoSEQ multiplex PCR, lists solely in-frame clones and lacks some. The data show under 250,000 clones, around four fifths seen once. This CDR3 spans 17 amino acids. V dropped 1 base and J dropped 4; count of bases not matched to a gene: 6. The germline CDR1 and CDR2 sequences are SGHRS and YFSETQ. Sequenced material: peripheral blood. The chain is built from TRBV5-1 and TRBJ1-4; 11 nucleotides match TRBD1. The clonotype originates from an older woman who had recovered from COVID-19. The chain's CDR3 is CASSLMAGTGGNEKLFF. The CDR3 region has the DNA TGCGCCAGCAGCTTGATGGCCGGGACAGGGGGTAATGAAAAACTGTTTTTT. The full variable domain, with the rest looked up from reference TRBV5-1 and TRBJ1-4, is KAGVTQTPRYLIKTRGQQVTLSCSPISGHRSVSWYQQTPGQGLQFLFEYFSETQRNKGNFPGRFSGRQFSNSRSEMNVSTLELGDSALYLCASSLMAGTGGNEKLFFGSGTQLSVL.